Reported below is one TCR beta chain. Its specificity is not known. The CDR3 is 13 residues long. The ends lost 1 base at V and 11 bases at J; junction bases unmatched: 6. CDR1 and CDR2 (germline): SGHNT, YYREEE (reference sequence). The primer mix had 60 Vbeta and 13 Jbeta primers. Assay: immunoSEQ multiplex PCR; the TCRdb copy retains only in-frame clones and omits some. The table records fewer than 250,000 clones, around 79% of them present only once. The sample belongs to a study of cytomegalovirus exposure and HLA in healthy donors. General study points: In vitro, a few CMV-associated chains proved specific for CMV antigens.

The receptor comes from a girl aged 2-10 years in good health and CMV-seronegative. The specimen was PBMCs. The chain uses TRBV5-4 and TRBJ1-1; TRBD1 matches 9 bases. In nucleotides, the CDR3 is TGTGCCAGCAGCTTGTCCCGGGACAGGGAGGCTTTCTTT. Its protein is CASSLSRDREAFF.